The 30 T cell receptor beta chains below were found in one sample sequenced in a study of lymphopenia after photon versus proton radiotherapy. Data came from immunoSEQ multiplex PCR; TCRdb stores just in-frame clones and leaves some out. This repertoire shows approximately 17,000 clones, 80% to 95% found once; its top ten account for about 6%. Source: peripheral blood, taken from a patient treated with photon-based radiotherapy. The source is a man in his 60s with pancreatic cancer.

V gene TRBV5-4 combines with J gene TRBJ2-7, with 9 bases lining up with TRBD1. V trimming: 4 bases; J trimming: 4 bases; junction bases outside the gene matches: 12. CDR1 is SGHNT and CDR2 is YYREEE in the germline V gene (reference sequence). CDR3 length equals 16 residues. The CDR3 DNA follows: TGTGCCAGCAGCCCGCACGGGACAGGGCGGTTGTACGAGCAGTACTTC. Protein product: CASSPHGTGRLYEQYF.

The rearrangement links TRBV4-3 to TRBJ1-4; D gene ambiguous. Germline-derived CDR1 and CDR2 are LGHNA and YSLEER. The CDR3 has 16 residues. With 1 base removed from V and 0 bases from J, the gap between germline ends came to 9 bases. CDR3 in DNA: TGCGCCAGCAGCCAAGGAATTACTACAACTAATGAAAAACTGTTTTTT. Protein: CASSQGITTTNEKLFF.

The rearrangement uses TRBV13 and TRBJ2-7; TRBD2 matches at 7 bases. Germline CDR1 reads PRHDT; CDR2 reads FYEKMQ (reference sequence). CDR3 length equals 14 residues. With V trimmed by 0 bases and J by 2 bases, 1 base remained unmatched. Written as DNA, the CDR3 is TGTGCCAGCAGCTTAGGTCGGGGGGCCTACGAGCAGTACTTC. This codes for CASSLGRGAYEQYF.

This rearrangement joins TRBV5-6 to TRBJ1-2, with 7 bases fitting TRBD1. The CDR3 covers 14 residues. Looked up from germline, CDR1 is SGHDT and CDR2 is YYEEEE. V was pared by 6 bases and J by 13 bases, with 18 bases of the junction left unmatched. CDR3 region: CASTFGVGGPGVTF. DNA of the CDR3: TGTGCCAGCACCTTCGGGGTAGGGGGCCCGGGAGTCACCTTC.

This chain uses TRBV2 with TRBJ1-2; 8 bases map to TRBD1. This CDR3 spans 16 amino acids. Germline CDR1 reads SNHLY; CDR2 reads FYNNEI. V shed 4 bases, J shed 2 bases, and the junction held 9 bases outside the gene matches. CDR3 sequence (DNA): TGTGCCAGCAGTGGGACAGGGAGAAGTTGGAACTATGGCTACACCTTC. Amino acids: CASSGTGRSWNYGYTF. Combining the CDR3 with reference TRBV2 and TRBJ1-2 gives the whole variable domain EPEVTQTPSHQVTQMGQEVILRCVPISNHLYFYWYRQILGQKVEFLVSFYNNEISEKSEIFDDQFSVERPDGSNFTLKIRSTKLEDSAMYFCASSGTGRSWNYGYTFGSGTRLTVV.

CDR3 coding DNA: TGTGCCAGCAGCAGAGGGACTAGCGGGACCGGGGAGCTGTTTTTT. This gives the protein CASSRGTSGTGELFF. The J gene is TRBJ2-2, the V gene TRBV5-4; 12 nucleotides line up with TRBD2. The CDR3 runs to 15 residues. CDR1 is SGHNT, CDR2 YYREEE, per germline (reference sequence). Trimming at V came to 4 bases and at J to 5 bases, leaving 3 bases not matched to a gene.

This clone was seen once. This chain connects TRBV6-5 to TRBJ2-3; the D call may be TRBD1 or TRBD2 (5 bases each). CDR1 and CDR2 from the germline V gene are MNHEY and SVGAGI. The length of the CDR3 is 13 residues. Between the trimmed V and J ends, which lost 10 bases and 5 bases, there was a span of 16 bases. CDR3 protein: CATRLGVRDTQYF. CDR3 bases: TGTGCCACCCGGCTGGGGGTCAGAGATACGCAGTATTTT.

This chain uses TRBV13 with TRBJ2-3, with a weak D call TRBD1 (5 bases). V was shortened by 1 base and J by 2 bases, with 16 bases between the two germline ends. The CDR3 runs 17 residues. CDR1 PRHDT and CDR2 FYEKMQ come from the germline V gene (reference sequence). The CDR3 DNA follows: TGTGCCAGCAGCTTAGCTGGCAAGGGGCGCTCCACAGATACGCAGTATTTT. It encodes CASSLAGKGRSTDTQYF.

The rearrangement joins TRBV5-5 to TRBJ1-1; D is perhaps TRBD1 (5 bases). The CDR3 sequence is 15 residues long. Trimming pared 1 base from V and 0 bases from J, leaving 10 bases between. Germline lookup yields CDR1 SGHKS and CDR2 YYEKEE (reference sequence). The CDR3 DNA reads TGTGCCAGCAGCTTGATACAGGAATTGAACACTGAAGCTTTCTTT. Translated, it gives CASSLIQELNTEAFF.

CDR3 sequence: CASSGTWTGANTEAFF. CDR3 sequence (DNA): TGTGCCAGCAGCGGTACTTGGACAGGGGCGAACACTGAAGCTTTCTTT. This rearrangement joins TRBV7-9 to TRBJ1-1; TRBD1 agrees at 9 bases. CDR1 SEHNR and CDR2 FQNEAQ come from the germline V gene (reference sequence). The junction had 8 bases not matched to a gene; V was cut back by 5 bases and J by 1 base. CDR3 length: 16 residues.

This chain connects TRBV5-8 to TRBJ2-3; D perhaps matches TRBD2 (5 bases). Trimming removed 0 bases at V and 3 bases at J, with 11 bases between. The CDR3 runs 15 residues. From germline, CDR1 is SGHTS and CDR2 YDEGEE. The CDR3 region has the DNA TGTGCCAGCAGCTTGGTCGGGGTGGTAACAGATACGCAGTATTTT. Encoded protein: CASSLVGVVTDTQYF.

The chain is built from TRBV29-1 and TRBJ1-2, with 8 nucleotides matching TRBD1. V trimming: 5 bases; J trimming: 4 bases; junction bases outside the gene matches: 0. CDR1 is SQVTM, CDR2 ANQGSEA, per germline. The CDR3 is 11 residues long. The DNA for the CDR3 is TGCAGCGTTCAGGGGGCCTATGGCTACACCTTC. It yields the protein CSVQGAYGYTF. Filled out from reference TRBV29-1 and TRBJ1-2, the complete variable domain reads SAVISQKPSRDICQRGTSLTIQCQVDSQVTMMFWYRQQPGQSLTLIATANQGSEATYESGFVIDKFPISRPNLTFSTLTVSNMSPEDSSIYLCSVQGAYGYTFGSGTRLTVV.

The rearrangement joins TRBV2 to TRBJ2-5; TRBD2 matches at 7 bases. CDR1 SNHLY and CDR2 FYNNEI come from the germline V gene. V trimming: 6 bases; J trimming: 5 bases; junction bases outside the gene matches: 9. CDR3 length: 14 amino acids. CDR3 region: CASSSGTTTETQYF. For the CDR3, the DNA is TGTGCCAGCAGCTCCGGGACTACAACTGAGACCCAGTACTTC.

This clone was found once. The chain has TRBV7-9 and TRBJ1-5, with D unclear. Trimming pared 3 bases from V and 10 bases from J, leaving 13 bases between. Germline V gene data show CDR1 as SEHNR and CDR2 as FQNEAQ (reference sequence). This CDR3 contains 13 residues. The CDR3 sequence is CASSFSDGTPQHF. CDR3 in DNA: TGTGCCAGCAGCTTCAGTGATGGAACCCCCCAGCATTTT.

The gene calls are TRBV7-6 and TRBJ2-5; perhaps D is TRBD1 or TRBD2 (5 bases each). The V and J ends lost 5 bases and 5 bases respectively, with 15 bases between them. This CDR3 is built from 14 residues. Germline-derived CDR1 and CDR2 are SGHVS and FNYEAQ. CDR3 protein: CASSPTGTRETQYF. Here the CDR3 DNA reads TGTGCCAGCAGCCCAACCGGGACCCGGGAGACCCAGTACTTC.

This clone was observed a single time. The rearrangement uses TRBV7-8 and TRBJ1-1, with no clear D. This CDR3 has 16 residues. The V and J ends lost 3 bases and 0 bases respectively, with 14 bases between them. Per germline, CDR1 SGHVS and CDR2 FQNEAQ. The CDR3 DNA sequence: TGTGCCAGCAGCTTTAACACTGAGCACTTGAACACTGAAGCTTTCTTT. Residues: CASSFNTEHLNTEAFF.

V is TRBV11-3 and J is TRBJ1-1, with D unclear. The V end was cut by 4 bases, the J end by 5 bases, with 11 bases between. CDR1 and CDR2 (germline): SGHNT, YENEEA. The CDR3 is made up of 13 amino acids. The DNA for the CDR3 is TGTGCCAGCAGCTCGCAGGTGTGGACTGAAGCTTTCTTT. Its translation is CASSSQVWTEAFF.

The V and J genes are TRBV2 and TRBJ1-4, with 8 positions matching TRBD1. Trimming took 6 bases from V and 8 from J; bases not matched to a gene: 8. Germline V CDR1 and CDR2: SNHLY, FYNNEI. The CDR3 is 14 amino acids. CDR3 sequence: CASRDDRGREKLFF. CDR3 DNA sequence: TGTGCCAGCAGAGACGACAGGGGAAGAGAAAAACTGTTTTTT. The full variable domain, in which reference TRBV2 and TRBJ1-4 provide the parts outside the CDR3, is EPEVTQTPSHQVTQMGQEVILRCVPISNHLYFYWYRQILGQKVEFLVSFYNNEISEKSEIFDDQFSVERPDGSNFTLKIRSTKLEDSAMYFCASRDDRGREKLFFGSGTQLSVL.

The chain combines TRBV7-8 with TRBJ2-7; D gene ambiguous. Per germline, CDR1 SGHVS and CDR2 FQNEAQ. This CDR3 has 14 amino acids. V was clipped by 4 bases and J by 7 bases, with 17 bases between them. The CDR3 DNA reads TGTGCCAGCAGCTCGAAGCAACACCTCTCGGAGCAGTACTTC. It translates to CASSSKQHLSEQYF.

This clone was seen a handful of times. The rearrangement joins TRBV6-6 to TRBJ2-7, with 7 bases matching TRBD1. The V segment lost 10 bases and the J segment 2 bases; nucleotides outside the gene matches: 5. CDR1 MNHNY and CDR2 SVGAGI come from the germline V gene (reference sequence). This CDR3 comprises 12 residues. The CDR3 sequence is CATDQGAYEQYF. The CDR3 DNA sequence: TGTGCCACCGACCAGGGGGCCTACGAGCAGTACTTC.

CDR3 DNA sequence: TGCAGCGCACCGAGGCCGGGACAGGGGAGACCTGAAGCTTTCTTT. This encodes CSAPRPGQGRPEAFF. The chain couples TRBV29-1 to TRBJ1-1; 10 nucleotides match TRBD1. Losses at the gene ends were 7 bases for V and 6 bases for J; bases not matched to a gene: 14. CDR1 SQVTM and CDR2 ANQGSEA come from the germline V gene. The CDR3 has 15 residues.

This sequence joins TRBV30 and TRBJ2-7; the D gene could be TRBD1 or TRBD2 (5 bases each). Germline V lookup: CDR1 GTSNPN, CDR2 SVGIG (reference sequence). Trimming left V 2 bases short and J 2 bases short, with 13 bases between. This CDR3 contains 14 residues. CDR3 bases: TGTGCCTGGAGTAGGTTAAGGGGACCCTACGAGCAGTACTTC. Its protein product is CAWSRLRGPYEQYF.

The chain recombines TRBV4-2 with TRBJ1-1; D ambiguous. The CDR3 spans 14 residues. Germline V lookup: CDR1 LGHNA, CDR2 YNFKEQ. Trimming left V 4 bases short and J 4 bases short, with 13 bases between. Here the CDR3 reads CASSRDYSGTEAFF. As DNA, the CDR3 is TGTGCCAGCAGCCGAGACTATTCGGGCACTGAAGCTTTCTTT.

This chain links TRBV27 with TRBJ2-7; the D gene could be TRBD1 or TRBD2 (5 bases each). V lost 4 bases to trimming and J lost 7 bases, with 17 bases between them. The V gene's germline CDR1 is MNHEY and CDR2 SMNVEV (reference sequence). CDR3 length: 14 residues. CDR3 amino acids: CASSSYRDRGEQYF. The CDR3 DNA is TGTGCCAGCAGTTCGTACCGGGACCGCGGAGAGCAGTACTTC.

The chain uses TRBV10-2 and TRBJ1-2; 9 bases match TRBD1. V was pared by 7 bases and J by 5 bases, with 8 bases of the junction left unmatched. Germline CDR1 WSHSY, CDR2 SAAADI. This CDR3 has 14 residues. In DNA form, the CDR3 reads TGCGCCAGCACCGGGGACAGGGAACGATATGGCTACACCTTC. Translating gives CASTGDRERYGYTF.

The chain couples TRBV7-9 to TRBJ1-6; D not resolved. The CDR3 has 16 amino acids. CDR1 and CDR2 from the germline V gene are SEHNR and FQNEAQ (reference sequence). The germline V and J ends were trimmed by 7 bases and 0 bases, with 13 bases remaining between them. The CDR3 DNA reads as TGTGCCAGCACCGGTCGACCGGGCTCCTATAATTCACCCCTCCACTTT. Protein product: CASTGRPGSYNSPLHF.

The V call is TRBV21-1, the J call TRBJ1-2; the D call of TRBD1 is as the table states it, not checked on the DNA. TRBV21-1 is an annotated pseudogene. The CDR3 sequence is 15 residues long. CDR3 DNA: TGTGCCAGCAGCCGAGCAGGGATTCATAACTATGGCTACACCTTC. Translating gives CASSRAGIHNYGYTF.

The chain has TRBV18 and TRBJ2-4; tentatively, D is TRBD2 (5 bases). Trimming shortened V by 0 bases and J by 2 bases, and 20 bases separated the two germline ends. In germline, CDR1 is KGHSH, CDR2 LQKENI. This CDR3 is 19 amino acids long. CDR3 in DNA: TGTGCCAGCTCACCACCGTACACCGGGGAACCTCTTCCCAAAAACATTCAGTACTTC. Its protein is CASSPPYTGEPLPKNIQYF.

The J gene is TRBJ2-2, the V gene TRBV2, with a tentative D call TRBD1 (6 bases). Trimming took off 6 bases at V and 7 bases at J, with 18 bases between the two ends. CDR1 and CDR2 (germline): SNHLY, FYNNEI. CDR3 length equals 15 residues. The CDR3 DNA sequence: TGTGCCAGCAGCGCACCTACAGGGACGGGCGGGGAGCTGTTTTTT. This gives the protein CASSAPTGTGGELFF.

This rearrangement joins TRBV4-3 to TRBJ2-3, with 7 bases matching TRBD2. With 4 bases clipped from V and 6 bases from J, the junction kept 10 bases outside the gene matches. CDR1 and CDR2 (germline): LGHNA, YSLEER. The CDR3 length is 15 residues. The CDR3 nucleotides are TGCGCCAGCAGCCCGGGGGACTACCAACCGGATACGCAGTATTTT. This encodes CASSPGDYQPDTQYF.